The rows below give T cell receptor beta chains drawn from one sample of a study of shared clonotypes between healthy human individuals. The method was immunoSEQ multiplex PCR; TCRdb's version includes in-frame clones alone and lacks a portion of them. The sample contains around 610,000 clones, roughly 95% of which appear only once. The sequencing input was naive CD8+ T cells sorted from blood. These receptors were obtained from a woman aged 25-40 years in good health. Each CDR3 is given without its conserved first and last residue. Each record gives: J gene, V gene, CDR3 protein.

J gene: TRBJ2-2
V gene: TRBV28
CDR3 protein: ASSPGTSGRTGELF

J gene: TRBJ2-5
V gene: TRBV4-1
CDR3 protein: ASSQESGQGALETQY

J gene: TRBJ1-1
V gene: TRBV28
CDR3 protein: ASSLGSGGSTEAF

J gene: TRBJ1-1
V gene: TRBV7-8
CDR3 protein: ASSLEGQGTEAF

J gene: TRBJ2-7
V gene: TRBV7-9
CDR3 protein: ASSLGQGIYEQY

J gene: TRBJ1-1
V gene: TRBV5-1
CDR3 protein: ASSLAAGTEAF

J gene: TRBJ2-7
V gene: TRBV29-1
CDR3 protein: SVEQGSEQY

J gene: TRBJ2-7
V gene: TRBV28
CDR3 protein: ASSFMGEGYEQY

J gene: TRBJ1-5
V gene: TRBV6-1
CDR3 protein: ASSEVRLSRQGEDPQH

J gene: TRBJ2-7
V gene: TRBV7-6
CDR3 protein: ASSPELFYEQY

J gene: TRBJ2-7
V gene: TRBV19
CDR3 protein: ATSTGTGDYEQY

J gene: TRBJ1-1
V gene: TRBV5-4
CDR3 protein: ASSSGMGRGEAF

J gene: TRBJ1-2
V gene: TRBV9
CDR3 protein: ASSVEALGESNYGYT

J gene: TRBJ2-7
V gene: TRBV27
CDR3 protein: ASSLHRGLSYEQY

J gene: TRBJ2-5
V gene: TRBV6-5
CDR3 protein: ASIPSGGAAETQY

J gene: TRBJ2-2
V gene: TRBV5-1
CDR3 protein: ASSADRGANTGELF

J gene: TRBJ1-5
V gene: TRBV28
CDR3 protein: ASSLSASNQPQH

J gene: TRBJ1-2
V gene: TRBV5-1
CDR3 protein: ASSLSGVGLGYT

J gene: TRBJ2-3
V gene: TRBV16
CDR3 protein: ASSQSTNWGSDTQY

J gene: TRBJ1-2
V gene: TRBV20-1
CDR3 protein: SAPGYGYT

J gene: TRBJ2-1
V gene: TRBV7-9
CDR3 protein: ASSLGLAGGPDDEQF

J gene: TRBJ1-2
V gene: TRBV4-1
CDR3 protein: ASSQAGGGGYT